The next 15 T cell receptor beta chains were all read from a single sample in a study of regulatory T cells in long-lasting Graves disease. Libraries of TCR beta came from iRepertoire HTBI primers plus Arm-PCR of CDR3 regions. TCRdb analysed the multiplex PCR reads with MiXCR anew, one entry per CDR3 protein. The sample lists a few hundred thousand distinct CDR3 sequences; 20% to 25% were seen once. Stated time point: persistent/refractory GD, antithyroid drugs over 5 years with positive TRAb. PBMC-derived RNA was used for the TCR library. The sample here was peripheral blood mononuclear cells (PBMCs), taken when the disease was refractory, from a patient treated with antithyroid drugs. These receptors were collected from a female donor with Graves disease.

This clonotype occurred a few times. The chain carries TRBV10-3 and TRBJ1-1; D is uncertain. This CDR3 comprises 13 residues. V lost 6 bases, J lost 1 base, and 9 bases lay in between. CDR1 and CDR2 from the germline V gene are ENHRY and SYGVKD. CDR3 sequence: CAIRQTENTEAFF. CDR3 sequence (DNA): TGTGCCATCAGACAGACGGAGAACACTGAAGCTTTCTTT.

In this sample, this clonotype turned up many times. The chain uses TRBV5-1 and TRBJ1-2; D possibly corresponds to TRBD1 (5 bases). CDR3 length equals 14 residues. In germline, CDR1 is SGHRS, CDR2 YFSETQ. Deletions cut 5 bases from V and 5 bases from J, with 16 bases between. In DNA form, the CDR3 reads TGCGCCAGCAGACCCGCCAGGGATCTTTATGGCTACACCTTC. The encoded protein is CASRPARDLYGYTF.

In its sample, this clonotype was seen a few times. The J gene is TRBJ2-3, the V gene TRBV28; 11 bases map to TRBD2. Germline V lookup: CDR1 MDHEN, CDR2 SYDVKM. The V and J ends lost 5 bases and 4 bases, in that order; junction bases with no gene match: 11. This CDR3 comprises 17 residues. Here the CDR3 reads CASSPRGGLADSDTQYF. The DNA of the CDR3 is TGTGCCAGCAGTCCGAGGGGGGGACTAGCGGACTCAGATACGCAGTATTTT.

This clonotype has just a few counts. The V gene is TRBV30, the J gene TRBJ1-4, with 9 bases fitting TRBD1. The CDR3 length is 14 residues. J lost 8 bases, V lost 0 bases, and 4 bases had no gene match. CDR1 and CDR2 (germline): GTSNPN, SVGIG (reference sequence). CDR3 DNA sequence: TGTGCCTGGAGTGTGGGGGACAGGGTCGAAAAACTGTTTTTT. Translated, it gives CAWSVGDRVEKLFF.

Of note for this clonotype: This could be a read error, since a much larger clone is one nucleotide away. The chain has TRBV12-5 and TRBJ2-5, with 8 bases that match TRBD2. The CDR3 runs 13 residues. Germline-derived CDR1 and CDR2 are LGHNT and FRNRAP. The V segment lost 11 bases and the J segment 0 bases; nucleotides outside the gene matches: 5. For the CDR3, the DNA is TGTGCTGCAAGCGGGAGAAACCAAGAGACCCAGTACTTC. Translating gives CAASGRNQETQYF.

This clonotype was detected only a few times. The chain is built from TRBV5-6 and TRBJ2-5; TRBD1 agrees at 8 bases. The CDR3 totals 17 residues. V lost 5 bases, J lost 5 bases, and 17 bases stayed unmatched. Germline V gene sequence: CDR1 SGHDT, CDR2 YYEEEE. The CDR3 region is CASSSPFGQGWLETQYF. The CDR3 DNA follows: TGTGCCAGCAGTTCTCCTTTCGGACAGGGTTGGTTGGAGACCCAGTACTTC.

This clonotype was seen at least ten times. This rearrangement joins TRBV7-2 to TRBJ2-5, with 10 bases matching TRBD2. The CDR3 is made up of 14 amino acids. Germline V gives CDR1 SGHTA, CDR2 FQGNSA. J was trimmed by 1 base and V by 7 bases; bases with no gene match: 3. The CDR3 DNA reads TGTGCCAGCAAAACTAGCGGGATCCAAGAGACCCAGTACTTC. Its protein product is CASKTSGIQETQYF.

This clonotype has a handful of counts. The chain couples TRBV4-3 to TRBJ2-2; 9 bases are shared with TRBD2. CDR1 LGHNA and CDR2 YSLEER come from the germline V gene. J was trimmed by 1 base and V by 3 bases; bases with no gene match: 3. The CDR3 spans 16 residues. CDR3 sequence reads: CASSQGTSWNTGELFF. The CDR3 nucleotides read TGCGCCAGCAGCCAGGGGACTAGCTGGAACACCGGGGAGCTGTTTTTT.

The DNA for the CDR3 is TGTGCCAGCAGTTTATATCCGGGATTGAACACTGAAGCTTTCTTT. It is translated as CASSLYPGLNTEAFF. The chain combines TRBV27 with TRBJ1-1, with no clear D. The CDR3 runs 15 residues. Germline V gene data show CDR1 as MNHEY and CDR2 as SMNVEV (reference sequence). V lost 1 base, J lost 0 bases, and 9 bases lay in between.

This clonotype was recorded at least ten times. V is TRBV12-3 or TRBV12-4 and J is TRBJ2-5, with 9 bases identical to TRBD2. Trimming at V came to 7 bases and at J to 5 bases, leaving 11 bases not matched to a gene. The CDR3 length is 15 residues. CDR3 nucleotide sequence: TGTGCCAGCACCCCCCCCGGGACTAGCATTGAGACCCAGTACTTC. Translating gives CASTPPGTSIETQYF.

As regards this clonotype: A much bigger clone sits one base away, suggesting this may be a read error. For the CDR3, the DNA is TGTGCCAGCAGTGGGAGTTCTGGGGCCAGCGTCCTGACTTTC. This sequence encodes CASSGSSGASVLTF. This chain links TRBV6-1 with TRBJ2-6; D is possibly TRBD1 (5 bases). The CDR3 runs to 14 residues. CDR1 and CDR2 (germline): MNHNS, SASEGT.

As to this clonotype: A much bigger clone sits one base away, suggesting this may be a read error. The chain combines TRBV6-1 with TRBJ2-7, with TRBD2 matching over 8 bases. Germline CDR1 reads MNHNS; CDR2 reads SASEGT. There are 18 residues in the CDR3. V shed 4 bases and J 6 bases; nucleotides not matched to a gene: 20. In DNA form, the CDR3 reads TGTGCCAGCAGTGGAGGAGGGCTCCGGGGACTAGAAACACTCGAGCAGTACTTC. It yields the protein CASSGGGLRGLETLEQYF.

In this sample, this clonotype turned up once. The V gene is TRBV7-9, the J gene TRBJ2-2, with 11 bases fitting TRBD2. The CDR3 contains 19 residues. V lost 5 bases to trimming and J lost 4 bases; unmatched junction nucleotides: 15. From germline, CDR1 is SEHNR and CDR2 FQNEAQ (reference sequence). As DNA, the CDR3 is TGTGCCAGCAGCCGACACTCGTACCTAGCGGGAGGCGGCACCGGGGAGCTGTTTTTT. Translation gives CASSRHSYLAGGGTGELFF.

The table lists this clonotype with a few counts. The genes are TRBV6-2 or TRBV6-3 and TRBJ2-6; TRBD1 is a possible D gene (6 bases). Germline V lookup: CDR1 MNHEY, CDR2 SVGEGT. The CDR3 length is 18 residues. V lost 5 bases and J lost 0, with 17 bases in between. The CDR3 is CASSEWGQGISGANVLTF. CDR3 coding DNA: TGTGCCAGCAGTGAATGGGGGCAGGGAATCTCTGGGGCCAACGTCCTGACTTTC.

There are many counts of this clonotype. This chain links TRBV5-1 with TRBJ1-4; 12 nucleotides match TRBD1. CDR3 length equals 17 residues. The junction had 11 bases not matched to a gene; V was cut back by 3 bases and J by 8 bases. Germline V CDR1 and CDR2: SGHRS, YFSETQ. The CDR3 DNA is TGCGCCAGCAGCTCCGGGACAGGGGGCGATAGGTTGGAAAAACTGTTTTTT. Translated, it gives CASSSGTGGDRLEKLFF.